Listed below are T cell receptor beta chains from one sample, sequenced in a study of human T cells and chemical hapten exposure. TCRdb itself ran the RACE reads through MiXCR, one entry per CDR3 protein. This table holds roughly 180,000 distinct CDR3 sequences, more than 20% found once. The source material was whole blood, sampled in connection with sensitization to the hapten diphenylcyclopropenone (DPC). These receptors were taken from a woman aged 45-59 years with alopecia areata. Some clones in this sample may be carry-over from other donors' samples. CDR3s include the opening cysteine and the closing phenylalanine or tryptophan. The D gene is left open where the match is weak. Rows may omit the clone size; those that give it use once, few, many or a size class.

j_call	clone_size	v_call	d_call	cdr3_aa	cdr3_nt
TRBJ1-2	few	TRBV29-1	.	CSVDIWGDYGYTF	TGCAGCGTTGATATCTGGGGAGACTATGGCTACACCTTC
TRBJ2-7	few	TRBV12-5	.	CASGFMPGYEQYF	TGTGCTAGTGGTTTCATGCCGGGCTACGAGCAGTACTTC
TRBJ2-1	.	TRBV5-1	TRBD2	CASSLAASGGNNEQFF	TGCGCCAGCAGCTTGGCGGCTAGCGGGGGTAACAATGAGCAGTTCTTC
TRBJ1-2	.	TRBV12-3/TRBV12-4	.	CASSFGGSGYTF	TGTGCCAGCAGTTTTGGCGGGAGTGGCTACACCTTC
TRBJ1-2	few	TRBV29-1	.	CSVPDLSQFNYGYTF	TGCAGCGTTCCCGATCTCTCACAGTTTAACTATGGCTACACCTTC
TRBJ2-7	.	TRBV14	.	CASSPRDITYEQYF	TGTGCCAGCAGCCCCCGGGACATTACCTACGAGCAGTACTTC
TRBJ2-1	.	TRBV27	TRBD2	CASSSYLAGGYNEQFF	TGTGCCAGCAGTTCGTATCTAGCGGGAGGGTACAATGAGCAGTTCTTC
TRBJ1-2	.	TRBV29-1	TRBD1	CSAWDRSNYGYTF	TGCAGCGCATGGGACAGATCTAACTATGGCTACACCTTC
TRBJ2-1	few	TRBV20-1	.	CSARDRNEQFF	TGCAGTGCTAGAGACCGGAATGAGCAGTTCTTC
TRBJ2-1	.	TRBV10-3	TRBD2	CATVGASGNEQFF	TGTGCCACCGTCGGGGCTAGCGGGAATGAGCAGTTCTTC
TRBJ1-3	.	TRBV15	.	CATSRKYRDGGNTIYF	TGTGCCACCAGCAGAAAATACCGGGACGGAGGAAACACCATATATTTT
TRBJ2-6	.	TRBV7-2	.	CASSLRTTPHSGANVLTF	TGTGCCAGCAGCCTAAGGACTACCCCACACTCTGGGGCCAACGTCCTGACTTTC
TRBJ1-2	.	TRBV5-1	TRBD1	CASSSDREGGYDYGYTF	TGCGCCAGCAGCTCAGACAGGGAAGGTGGATACGACTATGGCTACACCTTC
TRBJ2-7	.	TRBV21-1	.	CASTKLPPYEQYF	TGTGCCAGCACCAAACTCCCACCCTACGAGCAGTACTTC
TRBJ1-1	few	TRBV4-2	.	CASSQDGRARGTEAFF	TGTGCCAGCAGCCAAGATGGGAGGGCGCGAGGCACTGAAGCTTTCTTT
TRBJ1-2	few	TRBV7-2	.	CASSPRTATYTF	TGTGCCAGCAGTCCCCGGACAGCTACTTACACCTTC
TRBJ2-5	.	TRBV10-3	TRBD2	CAIRPRESEGTQYF	TGTGCCATCAGGCCGCGGGAGTCCGAGGGGACCCAGTACTTC
TRBJ1-2	.	TRBV10-3	.	CAIRDLLYGYTF	TGTGCCATCAGGGACTTACTATATGGCTACACCTTC
TRBJ2-3	.	TRBV7-2	.	CASSLVGQGSNTQYF	TGTGCCAGCAGCTTAGTCGGGCAGGGGAGTAATACGCAGTATTTT
TRBJ2-6	.	TRBV27	.	CASSLLVQGMDSGANVLTF	TGTGCCAGCAGTTTATTGGTCCAGGGCATGGACTCTGGGGCCAACGTCCTGACTTTC
TRBJ2-1	.	TRBV29-1	.	CSVEVLRETYNEQFF	TGCAGCGTTGAAGTTCTCAGGGAAACCTACAATGAGCAGTTCTTC
TRBJ1-1	few	TRBV10-3	TRBD1	CAISLTGVEAFF	TGTGCCATCAGTCTTACAGGGGTAGAGGCTTTCTTT
TRBJ1-1	.	TRBV6-1	TRBD1	CASSGEQGVLRNTEAFF	TGTGCCAGCAGTGGAGAACAGGGGGTCCTGAGGAACACTGAAGCTTTCTTT
TRBJ2-7	few	TRBV21-1	.	CASSKDTGGQPYEQYF	TGTGCCAGCAGCAAAGATACAGGGGGACAGCCCTACGAGCAGTACTTC
TRBJ1-1	.	TRBV12-3/TRBV12-4	.	CASSPLGAAEAFF	TGTGCCAGCAGCCCACTGGGCGCCGCTGAAGCTTTCTTT
TRBJ2-1	many	TRBV20-1	.	CSARGDNEQFF	TGCAGTGCTAGAGGGGATAATGAGCAGTTCTTC
TRBJ2-2	.	TRBV6-1	.	CASTAANTGELFF	TGTGCCAGCACGGCAGCGAACACCGGGGAGCTGTTTTTT
TRBJ2-1	.	TRBV25-1	.	CASSDPRDHNEQFF	TGTGCCAGCAGTGACCCCAGGGACCACAATGAGCAGTTCTTC
TRBJ2-1	.	TRBV10-3	.	CAIKSFSLNEQFF	TGTGCCATCAAAAGTTTTAGCCTCAATGAGCAGTTCTTC
TRBJ1-1	few	TRBV5-1	.	CASSLVGDGEAFF	TGCGCCAGCAGCTTGGTGGGCGACGGTGAAGCTTTCTTT
TRBJ2-1	few	TRBV25-1	.	CASSRTGSSYNEQFF	TGTGCCAGCAGTCGGACTGGAAGCTCCTACAATGAGCAGTTCTTC
TRBJ1-6	few	TRBV5-1	TRBD1	CASQMTPGQGDYNSPLHF	TGCGCCAGCCAGATGACGCCGGGACAGGGAGACTATAATTCACCCCTCCACTTT
TRBJ1-1	.	TRBV5-1	.	CASSWGRGRTEAFF	TGCGCCAGCAGCTGGGGGCGGGGCAGGACTGAAGCTTTCTTT
TRBJ2-7	.	TRBV29-1	.	CSARRGAEQYF	TGCAGCGCCCGACGGGGGGCCGAGCAGTACTTC
TRBJ2-7	.	TRBV3-1	TRBD2	CASSQDGGVYEQYF	TGTGCCAGCAGCCAAGATGGGGGGGTTTACGAGCAGTACTTC
TRBJ2-3	.	TRBV12-3/TRBV12-4	.	CASSFNSGGTDTQYF	TGTGCCAGCAGTTTCAATAGCGGAGGTACAGATACGCAGTATTTT
TRBJ2-1	.	TRBV30	TRBD2	CAWRQLAGGANEQFF	TGTGCCTGGAGGCAGCTAGCGGGGGGGGCGAATGAGCAGTTCTTC
TRBJ1-6	few	TRBV20-1	.	CSARSQNYNSPLHF	TGCAGTGCTAGATCACAGAACTATAATTCACCCCTCCACTTT
TRBJ2-3	.	TRBV6-2/TRBV6-3	TRBD2	CASAKTGLAGFSTDTQYF	TGTGCCAGCGCGAAAACGGGACTAGCGGGATTCAGCACAGATACGCAGTATTTT
TRBJ1-2	.	TRBV2	.	CASSSDSGNYGYTF	TGTGCCAGCAGTTCCGACAGTGGCAACTATGGCTACACCTTC
TRBJ2-6	.	TRBV14	TRBD2	CASSQDLTSGSWANVLTF	TGTGCCAGCAGCCAAGATCTGACTAGCGGGAGCTGGGCCAACGTCCTGACTTTC
TRBJ2-1	few	TRBV2	TRBD1	CASSIGQGSYNEQFF	TGTGCCAGCAGTATTGGACAGGGCTCCTACAATGAGCAGTTCTTC
TRBJ2-1	few	TRBV5-1	TRBD2	CASSKTKIAGERGEQFF	TGCGCCAGCAGCAAAACGAAGATAGCGGGAGAGAGAGGTGAGCAGTTCTTC
TRBJ2-7	few	TRBV12-3/TRBV12-4	.	CASSLFAYEQYF	TGTGCCAGCAGTTTGTTTGCCTACGAGCAGTACTTC
TRBJ1-2	few	TRBV11-2	TRBD1	CASTHPGQGANGYTF	TGTGCCAGCACCCACCCGGGACAGGGGGCAAATGGCTACACCTTC
TRBJ2-5	.	TRBV29-1	TRBD2	CSVEAGLLLRRYF	TGCAGCGTTGAAGCGGGACTACTCCTTCGCCGGTACTTC
TRBJ1-3	once	TRBV11-2	.	CASRVPSGNTIYF	TGTGCCAGCCGAGTACCATCTGGAAACACCATATATTTT
TRBJ2-2	.	TRBV7-9	.	CASSLAQITGELFF	TGTGCCAGCAGCTTAGCCCAGATCACCGGGGAGCTGTTTTTT
TRBJ2-2	few	TRBV11-2	.	CASSLTRGGTGELFF	TGTGCCAGCAGCTTAACAAGGGGGGGAACCGGGGAGCTGTTTTTT
TRBJ1-6	.	TRBV5-1	.	CASSLGSGLEDSPLHF	TGCGCCAGCAGCCTAGGATCAGGACTGGAAGATTCACCCCTCCACTTT
TRBJ2-5	.	TRBV5-1	.	CASSLATGSLETQYF	TGCGCCAGCAGCTTGGCGACCGGATCTTTGGAGACCCAGTACTTC
TRBJ2-1	.	TRBV7-2	TRBD2	CASSLHLAGAVYQQFF	TGTGCCAGCAGCCTCCATCTAGCGGGAGCGGTCTATCAGCAGTTCTTC
TRBJ2-2	few	TRBV6-1	.	CASKVQGDTGELFF	TGTGCCAGCAAGGTACAGGGCGATACCGGGGAGCTGTTTTTT
TRBJ2-3	few	TRBV29-1	TRBD2	CSVEPSGRGADTQYF	TGCAGCGTTGAACCCAGCGGGAGAGGAGCAGATACGCAGTATTTT
TRBJ2-3	.	TRBV20-1	TRBD2	CSALGTSGSTDTQYF	TGCAGTGCTCTTGGGACTAGCGGGAGCACAGATACGCAGTATTTT
TRBJ2-1	.	TRBV12-3/TRBV12-4	.	CASSQTEGPYNEQFF	TGTGCCAGCAGCCAGACAGAAGGGCCCTACAATGAGCAGTTCTTC
TRBJ1-5	few	TRBV18	.	CASSPGIGNQPQHF	TGTGCCAGCTCACCCGGGATTGGCAATCAGCCCCAGCATTTT
TRBJ2-7	few	TRBV7-2	TRBD2	CASSSGLAVTTYEQYF	TGTGCCAGCAGCTCAGGACTAGCGGTAACCACCTACGAGCAGTACTTC